This record concerns one T cell receptor beta chain sequence. Its specificity is unknown. Germline CDR1 SGHTA, CDR2 FQGNSA. The CDR3 loop spans 16 amino acids. Losses at the gene ends were 5 bases for V and 7 bases for J; bases not matched to a gene: 4. PCR primers comprised 60 Vbeta and 13 Jbeta primers. Assay: immunoSEQ multiplex PCR; the TCRdb copy retains only in-frame clones and omits some. The sample lists about 100,000 clones; around 76% were seen once. Everyone who donated was a healthy bone marrow donor. This sample was included in a study of cytomegalovirus exposure and HLA in healthy donors. Study conclusions and caveats: High sensitivity and specificity were reportedly achieved when the classifier diagnosed cytomegalovirus status.

The specimen was PBMCs. The clonotype originates from a man aged 35-49 years in good health and CMV-seropositive. V usage is TRBV7-2 and J usage is TRBJ2-2; TRBD2 aligns across 16 bases. CDR3 coding DNA: TGTGCCAGCAGCCTGGGACTAGCGGGAGGGGGCGGGGAGCTGTTTTTT. Protein product: CASSLGLAGGGGELFF.